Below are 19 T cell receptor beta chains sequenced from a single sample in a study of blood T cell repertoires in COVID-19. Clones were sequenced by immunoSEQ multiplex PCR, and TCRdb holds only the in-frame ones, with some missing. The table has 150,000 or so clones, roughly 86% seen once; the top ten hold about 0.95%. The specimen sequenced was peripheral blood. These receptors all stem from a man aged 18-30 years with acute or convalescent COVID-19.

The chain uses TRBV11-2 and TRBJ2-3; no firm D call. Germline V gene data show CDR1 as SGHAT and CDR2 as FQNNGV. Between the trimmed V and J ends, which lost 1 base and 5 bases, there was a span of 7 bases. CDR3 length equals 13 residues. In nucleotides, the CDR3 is TGTGCCAGCAGCTTAGGTTCGAGAGATACGCAGTATTTT. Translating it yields CASSLGSRDTQYF.

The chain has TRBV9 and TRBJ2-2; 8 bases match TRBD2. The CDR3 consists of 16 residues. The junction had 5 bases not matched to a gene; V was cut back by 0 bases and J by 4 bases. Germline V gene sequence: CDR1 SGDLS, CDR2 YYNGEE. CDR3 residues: CASSVGNGGVTGELFF. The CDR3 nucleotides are TGTGCCAGCAGCGTAGGGAACGGGGGGGTCACCGGGGAGCTGTTTTTT.

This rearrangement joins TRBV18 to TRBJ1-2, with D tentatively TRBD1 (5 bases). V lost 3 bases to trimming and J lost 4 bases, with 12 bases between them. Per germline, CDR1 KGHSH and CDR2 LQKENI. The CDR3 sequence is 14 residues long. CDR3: CASSPSGGIYGYTF. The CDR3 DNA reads TGTGCCAGCTCACCCTCTGGGGGGATCTATGGCTACACCTTC.

This CDR3 is CASSYRTGGAVYGYTF. The CDR3 DNA is TGTGCCAGCAGTTACCGAACAGGGGGCGCAGTCTATGGCTACACCTTC. This chain links TRBV6-5 with TRBJ1-2; 9 bases align to TRBD1. The trim removed 2 bases at V and 4 bases at J, leaving 8 bases unmatched. Germline V gene data show CDR1 as MNHEY and CDR2 as SVGAGI. This CDR3 spans 16 amino acids.

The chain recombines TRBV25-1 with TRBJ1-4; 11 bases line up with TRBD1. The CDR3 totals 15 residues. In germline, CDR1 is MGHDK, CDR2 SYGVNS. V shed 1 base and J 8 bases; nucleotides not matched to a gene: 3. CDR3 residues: CASSEWGQGDEKLFF. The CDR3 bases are TGTGCCAGCAGTGAATGGGGACAGGGGGACGAAAAACTGTTTTTT.

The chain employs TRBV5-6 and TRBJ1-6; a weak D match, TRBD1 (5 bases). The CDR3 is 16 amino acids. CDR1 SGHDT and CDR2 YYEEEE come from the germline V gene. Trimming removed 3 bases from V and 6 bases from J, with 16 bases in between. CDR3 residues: CASSSYRYTPNSPLHF. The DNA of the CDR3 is TGTGCCAGCAGCTCCTACAGGTATACTCCTAATTCACCCCTCCACTTT.

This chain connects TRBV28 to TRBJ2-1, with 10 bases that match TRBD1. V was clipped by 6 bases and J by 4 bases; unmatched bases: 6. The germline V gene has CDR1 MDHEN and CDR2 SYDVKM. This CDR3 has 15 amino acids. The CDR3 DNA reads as TGTGCCAGCAGGGGGGACAGGGGCTATTACAATGAGCAGTTCTTC. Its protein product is CASRGDRGYYNEQFF.

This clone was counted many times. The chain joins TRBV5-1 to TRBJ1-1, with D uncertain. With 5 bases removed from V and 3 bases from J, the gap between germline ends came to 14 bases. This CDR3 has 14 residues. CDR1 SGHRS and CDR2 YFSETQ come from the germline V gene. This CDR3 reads CASRLAQSYTEAFF. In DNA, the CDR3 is TGCGCCAGCAGATTAGCCCAGAGTTACACTGAAGCTTTCTTT. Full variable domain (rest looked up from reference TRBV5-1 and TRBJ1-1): KAGVTQTPRYLIKTRGQQVTLSCSPISGHRSVSWYQQTPGQGLQFLFEYFSETQRNKGNFPGRFSGRQFSNSRSEMNVSTLELGDSALYLCASRLAQSYTEAFFGQGTRLTVV.

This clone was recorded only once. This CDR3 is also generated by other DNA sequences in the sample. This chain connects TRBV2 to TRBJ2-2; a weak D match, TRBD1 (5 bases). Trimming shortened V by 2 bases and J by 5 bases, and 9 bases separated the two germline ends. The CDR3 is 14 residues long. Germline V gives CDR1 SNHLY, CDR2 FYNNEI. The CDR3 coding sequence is TGTGCCAGCAGTGAACAGGGTGGGACCGGGGAGCTGTTTTTT. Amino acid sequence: CASSEQGGTGELFF.

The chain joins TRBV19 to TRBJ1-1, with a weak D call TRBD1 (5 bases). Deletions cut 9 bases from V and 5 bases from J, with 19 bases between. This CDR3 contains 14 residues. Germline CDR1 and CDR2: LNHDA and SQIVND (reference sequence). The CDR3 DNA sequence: TGTGCCAGCGAACAACGGGGGGGTCTAACTGAAGCTTTCTTT. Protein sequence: CASEQRGGLTEAFF.

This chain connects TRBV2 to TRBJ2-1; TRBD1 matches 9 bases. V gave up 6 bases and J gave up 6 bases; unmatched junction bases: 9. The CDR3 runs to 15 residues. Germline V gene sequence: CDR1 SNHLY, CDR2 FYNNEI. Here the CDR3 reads CASRERQGVGNEQFF. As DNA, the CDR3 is TGTGCCAGCAGAGAAAGACAGGGGGTCGGCAATGAGCAGTTCTTC.

CDR3 nucleotide sequence: TGTGCCAGCAGCGCGACAGGGGGTTTGGAGACCCAGTACTTC. This translates into CASSATGGLETQYF. The V and J genes are TRBV7-7 and TRBJ2-5; 9 positions match TRBD1. V lost 5 bases, J lost 5 bases, and 6 bases stayed unmatched. CDR3 length equals 14 residues. Germline V gives CDR1 SSHAT, CDR2 FNYEAQ (reference sequence).

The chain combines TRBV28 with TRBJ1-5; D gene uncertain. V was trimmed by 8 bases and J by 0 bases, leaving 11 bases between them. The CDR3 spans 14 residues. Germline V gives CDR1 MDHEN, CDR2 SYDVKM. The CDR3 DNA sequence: TGTGCCAGCTTGCAACAGTATAGCAATCAGCCCCAGCATTTT. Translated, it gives CASLQQYSNQPQHF.

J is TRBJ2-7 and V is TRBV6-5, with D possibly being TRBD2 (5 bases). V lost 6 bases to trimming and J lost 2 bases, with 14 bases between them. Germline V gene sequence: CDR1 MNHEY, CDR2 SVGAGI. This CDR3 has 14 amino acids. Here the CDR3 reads CASRSGLITYEQYV. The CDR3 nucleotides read TGTGCCAGCAGGTCAGGACTCATCACCTACGAGCAGTACGTC.

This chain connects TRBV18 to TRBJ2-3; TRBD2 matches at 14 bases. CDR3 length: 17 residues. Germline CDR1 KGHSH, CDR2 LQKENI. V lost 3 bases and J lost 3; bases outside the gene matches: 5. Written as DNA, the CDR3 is TGTGCCAGCTCACCGACGACTAGCGGGGGGGTAACAGATACGCAGTATTTT. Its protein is CASSPTTSGGVTDTQYF.

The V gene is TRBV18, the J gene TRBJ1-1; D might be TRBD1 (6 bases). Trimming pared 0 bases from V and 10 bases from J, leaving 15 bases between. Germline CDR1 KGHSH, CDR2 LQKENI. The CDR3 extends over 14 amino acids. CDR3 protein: CASSPPGGGLGAFF. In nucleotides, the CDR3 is TGTGCCAGCTCACCACCGGGCGGGGGGCTGGGAGCTTTCTTT.

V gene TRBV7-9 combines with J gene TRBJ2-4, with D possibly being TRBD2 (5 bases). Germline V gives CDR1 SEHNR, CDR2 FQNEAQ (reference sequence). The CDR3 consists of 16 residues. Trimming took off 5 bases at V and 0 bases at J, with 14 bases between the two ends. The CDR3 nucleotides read TGTGCCAGCAGCAAAAACACCGGGGTAGCCAAAAACATTCAGTACTTC. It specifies CASSKNTGVAKNIQYF.

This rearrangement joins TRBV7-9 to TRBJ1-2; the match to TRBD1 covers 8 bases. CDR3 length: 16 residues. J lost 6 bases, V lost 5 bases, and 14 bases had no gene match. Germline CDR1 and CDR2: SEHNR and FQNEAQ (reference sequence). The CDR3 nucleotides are TGTGCCAGCAGCCCGGCCTGGACAGGGTCCTTGGATGGCTACACCTTC. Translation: CASSPAWTGSLDGYTF.

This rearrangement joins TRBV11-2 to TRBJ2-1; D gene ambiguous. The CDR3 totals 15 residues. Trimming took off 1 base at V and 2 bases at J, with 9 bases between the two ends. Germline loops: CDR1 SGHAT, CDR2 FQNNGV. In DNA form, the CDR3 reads TGTGCCAGCAGCTTAGTGGCAGGAACCTACAATGAGCAGTTCTTC. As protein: CASSLVAGTYNEQFF. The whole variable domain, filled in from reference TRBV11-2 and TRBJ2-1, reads EAGVAQSPRYKIIEKRQSVAFWCNPISGHATLYWYQQILGQGPKLLIQFQNNGVVDDSQLPKDRFSAERLKGVDSTLKIQPAKLEDSAVYLCASSLVAGTYNEQFFGPGTRLTVL.